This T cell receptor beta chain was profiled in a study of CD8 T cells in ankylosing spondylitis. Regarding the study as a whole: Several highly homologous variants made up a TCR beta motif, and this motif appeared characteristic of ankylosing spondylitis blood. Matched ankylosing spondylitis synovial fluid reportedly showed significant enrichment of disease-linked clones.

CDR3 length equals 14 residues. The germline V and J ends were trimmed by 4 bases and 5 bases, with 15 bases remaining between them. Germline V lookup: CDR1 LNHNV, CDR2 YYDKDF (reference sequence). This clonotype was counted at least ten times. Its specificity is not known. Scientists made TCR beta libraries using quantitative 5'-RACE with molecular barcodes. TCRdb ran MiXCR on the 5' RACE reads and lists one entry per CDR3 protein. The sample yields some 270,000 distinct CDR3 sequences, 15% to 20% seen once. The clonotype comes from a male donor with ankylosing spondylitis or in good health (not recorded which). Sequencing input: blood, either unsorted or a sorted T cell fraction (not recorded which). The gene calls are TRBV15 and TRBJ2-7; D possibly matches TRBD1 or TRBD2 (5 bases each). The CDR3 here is CATSTVDRGDEQYF. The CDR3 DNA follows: TGTGCCACCAGCACCGTAGACAGAGGGGACGAGCAGTACTTC.